This T cell receptor (beta chain) was observed in a study of CD8 T cells in ankylosing spondylitis. Regarding the study as a whole: Blood of patients with ankylosing spondylitis appeared to be characterized by a TCR beta motif of eight highly homologous variants.

Library preparation for TCR beta used quantitative 5'-RACE with molecular barcodes. TCRdb itself ran the 5' RACE reads through MiXCR, one entry per CDR3 protein. The sample carries tens of thousands of distinct CDR3 sequences, 7.2% recorded once. Many counts were recorded for this clonotype. Antigen unknown. This receptor was taken from a male donor with ankylosing spondylitis or in good health (not recorded which). Source material: blood, either unsorted or a sorted T cell fraction (not recorded which).

Here the CDR3 reads CASSLSILRLHHNEQFF. Here the CDR3 DNA reads TGTGCCAGCAGTTTATCTATCTTAAGACTCCACCACAATGAGCAGTTCTTC. The V gene is TRBV27, the J gene TRBJ2-1; D unclear. V shed 0 bases and J shed 5 bases, with 17 bases lying between them. The CDR3 is 17 residues long. The germline gives CDR1 MNHEY, CDR2 SMNVEV (reference sequence).